The T cell receptor beta chain under discussion was sequenced for a study of identical twins. The germline CDR1 and CDR2 sequences are SGHRS and YFSETQ. The length of the CDR3 is 17 residues. Each CDR3 protein gets one entry after TCRdb re-called the 5' RACE reads with MiXCR. The table shows some 210,000 distinct CDR3 sequences, with approximately 16% occurring only once. These data are also associated with another study on T cells expressing NK-cell markers. That source notes: The authors sequenced eight donors, of whom seven were HCMV-seropositive and one was seronegative.

Sequenced material: CD8+ T cells sorted from blood. J is TRBJ2-1 and V is TRBV5-1; TRBD2 matches 7 bases. Gene TRBJ2-7 matches the end of the DNA better, so the J call may be wrong. The clonotype was recovered from a young woman in good health. The CDR3 bases are TGCGCCAGCAGCTCCACCCTCGTGAGCGGGACCTACAATGAGCAGTACTTC. It is translated as CASSSTLVSGTYNEQYF.